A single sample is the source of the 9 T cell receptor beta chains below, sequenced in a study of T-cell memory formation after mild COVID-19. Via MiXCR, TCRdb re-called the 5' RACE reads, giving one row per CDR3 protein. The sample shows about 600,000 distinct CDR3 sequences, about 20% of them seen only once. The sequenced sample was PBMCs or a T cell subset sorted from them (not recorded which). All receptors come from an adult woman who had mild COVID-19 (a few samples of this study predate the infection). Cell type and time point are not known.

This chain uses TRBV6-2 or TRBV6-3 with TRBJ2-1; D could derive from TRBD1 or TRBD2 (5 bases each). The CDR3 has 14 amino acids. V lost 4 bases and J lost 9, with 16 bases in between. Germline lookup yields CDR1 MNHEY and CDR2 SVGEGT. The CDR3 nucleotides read TGTGCCAGCAGTTCGGGACCCCTGAGGGGTGAGCAGTTCTTC. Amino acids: CASSSGPLRGEQFF.

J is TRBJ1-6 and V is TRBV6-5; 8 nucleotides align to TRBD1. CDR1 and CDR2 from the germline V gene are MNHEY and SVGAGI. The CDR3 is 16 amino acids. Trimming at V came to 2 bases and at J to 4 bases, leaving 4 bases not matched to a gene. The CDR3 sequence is CASSYGTGPYNSPLHF. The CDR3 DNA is TGTGCCAGCAGTTACGGGACAGGACCTTATAATTCACCCCTCCACTTT.

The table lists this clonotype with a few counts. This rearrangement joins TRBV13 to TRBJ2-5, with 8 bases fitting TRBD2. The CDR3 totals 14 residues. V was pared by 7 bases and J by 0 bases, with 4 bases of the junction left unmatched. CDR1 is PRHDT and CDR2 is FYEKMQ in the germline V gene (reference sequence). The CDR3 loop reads CASTHGRDQETQYF. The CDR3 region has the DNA TGTGCCAGCACCCACGGGAGGGACCAAGAGACCCAGTACTTC.

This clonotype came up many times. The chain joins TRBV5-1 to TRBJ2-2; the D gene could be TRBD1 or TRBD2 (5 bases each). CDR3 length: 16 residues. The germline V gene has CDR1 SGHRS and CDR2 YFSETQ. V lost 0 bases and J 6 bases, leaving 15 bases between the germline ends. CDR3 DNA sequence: TGCGCCAGCAGCTTGGACAGGAGGCGTGATCCCGGGGAGCTGTTTTTT. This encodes CASSLDRRRDPGELFF.

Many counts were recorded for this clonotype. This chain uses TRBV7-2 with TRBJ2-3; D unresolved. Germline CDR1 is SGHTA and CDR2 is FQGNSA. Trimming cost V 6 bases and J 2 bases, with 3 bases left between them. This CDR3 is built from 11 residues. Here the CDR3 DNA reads TGTGCCAGCAGGATCACAGATACGCAGTATTTT. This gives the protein CASRITDTQYF.

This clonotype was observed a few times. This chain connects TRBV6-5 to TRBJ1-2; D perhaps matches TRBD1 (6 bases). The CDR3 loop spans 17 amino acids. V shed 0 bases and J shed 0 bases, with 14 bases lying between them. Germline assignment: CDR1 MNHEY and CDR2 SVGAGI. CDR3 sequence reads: CASSYSSGRGSNYGYTF. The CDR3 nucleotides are TGTGCCAGCAGTTACTCGAGCGGCAGGGGCTCTAACTATGGCTACACCTTC.

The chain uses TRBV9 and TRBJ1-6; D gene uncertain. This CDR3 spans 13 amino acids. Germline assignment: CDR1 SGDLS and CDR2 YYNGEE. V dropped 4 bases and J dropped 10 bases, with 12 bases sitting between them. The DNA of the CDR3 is TGTGCCAGCAGCACGACCGTTTTGTCACCCCTCCACTTT. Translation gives CASSTTVLSPLHF.

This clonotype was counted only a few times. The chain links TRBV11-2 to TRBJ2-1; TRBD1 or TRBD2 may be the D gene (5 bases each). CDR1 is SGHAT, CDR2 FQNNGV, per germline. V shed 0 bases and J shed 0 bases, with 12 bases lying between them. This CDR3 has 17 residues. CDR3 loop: CASSLDRWGSSYNEQFF. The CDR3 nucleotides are TGTGCCAGCAGCTTAGATCGATGGGGGAGCTCCTACAATGAGCAGTTCTTC.

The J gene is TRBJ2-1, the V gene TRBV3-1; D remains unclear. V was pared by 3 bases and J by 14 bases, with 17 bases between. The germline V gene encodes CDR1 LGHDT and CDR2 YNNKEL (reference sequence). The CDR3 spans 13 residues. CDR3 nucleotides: TGTGCCAGCAGCCACTCCGACTCCCTATCGAAGTTCTTC. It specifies CASSHSDSLSKFF.